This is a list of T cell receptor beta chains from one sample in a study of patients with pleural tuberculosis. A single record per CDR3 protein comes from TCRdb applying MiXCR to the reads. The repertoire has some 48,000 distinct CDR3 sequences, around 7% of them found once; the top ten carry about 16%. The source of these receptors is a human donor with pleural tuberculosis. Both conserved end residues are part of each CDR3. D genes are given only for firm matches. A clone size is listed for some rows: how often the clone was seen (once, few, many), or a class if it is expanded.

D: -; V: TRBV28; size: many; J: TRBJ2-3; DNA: TGTGCCAGCAGTTTATTTTTAGTTTTATCGGGCACAGATACGCAGTATTTT; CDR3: CASSLFLVLSGTDTQYF
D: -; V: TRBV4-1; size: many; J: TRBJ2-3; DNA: TGCGCCAGCAGCGAGGACCGGGACACCTTTAGCACAGATACGCAGTATTTT; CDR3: CASSEDRDTFSTDTQYF
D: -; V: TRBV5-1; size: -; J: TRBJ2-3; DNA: TGCGCCAGCAGCTTGAAGGGCACCACAGATACGCAGTATTTT; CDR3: CASSLKGTTDTQYF
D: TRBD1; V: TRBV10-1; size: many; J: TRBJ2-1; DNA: TGCGCCAGCAGTGAGTGGGACAGGGGAAAGCAGTTCTTC; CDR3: CASSEWDRGKQFF
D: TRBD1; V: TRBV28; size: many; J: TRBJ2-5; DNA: TGTGCCAGCAGTTTAGAGGACAGGGGTGATCAAGAGACCCAGTACTTC; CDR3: CASSLEDRGDQETQYF
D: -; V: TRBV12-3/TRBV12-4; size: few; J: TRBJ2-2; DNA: TGTGCCAGCAGTTTTACCAGTGGGGGCGGGGAGCTGTTTTTT; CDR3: CASSFTSGGGELFF
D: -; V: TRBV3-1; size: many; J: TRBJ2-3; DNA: TGTGCCAGCAGCCATGCAGATACGCAGTATTTT; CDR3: CASSHADTQYF
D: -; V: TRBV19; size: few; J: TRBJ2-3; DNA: TGTGCCAGTAGTATAGATCGGGGACACTCCGGCACAGATACGCAGTATTTT; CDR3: CASSIDRGHSGTDTQYF
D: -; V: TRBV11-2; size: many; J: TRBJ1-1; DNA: TGTGCCAGCAGCCCTATGAACAGAATGAACACTGAAGCTTTCTTT; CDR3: CASSPMNRMNTEAFF
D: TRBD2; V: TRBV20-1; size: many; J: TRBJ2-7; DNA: TGCAGTGCTAGAGATCGAAGACTAGCGGGAGCACACGAGCAGTACTTC; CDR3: CSARDRRLAGAHEQYF
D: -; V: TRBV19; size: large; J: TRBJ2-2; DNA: TGTGCCAGTAATCGGAGGGACCGAGCGAACACCGGGGAGCTGTTTTTT; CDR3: CASNRRDRANTGELFF
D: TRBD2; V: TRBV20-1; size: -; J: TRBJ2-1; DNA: TGCAGTGCTAGGGATCATGGGCGGGAGCTGTGCAATGAGCAGTTCTTC; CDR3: CSARDHGRELCNEQFF
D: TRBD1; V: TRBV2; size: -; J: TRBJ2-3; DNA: TGTGCCAGCAGTAGGGGACAGAGCACAGATACGCAGTATTTT; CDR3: CASSRGQSTDTQYF
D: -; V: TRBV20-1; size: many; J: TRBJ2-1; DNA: TGCAGTGCCGGGGGAAACTACAATGAGCAGTTCTTC; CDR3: CSAGGNYNEQFF
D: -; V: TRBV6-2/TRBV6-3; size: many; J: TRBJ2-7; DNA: TGTGCCAGCAGTTACGCGTTCGGGTACGAGCAGTACTTC; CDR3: CASSYAFGYEQYF
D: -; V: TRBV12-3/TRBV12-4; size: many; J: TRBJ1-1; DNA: TGTGCCAGCAGCTCATCGTACGGTGCAGCTTTCTTT; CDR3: CASSSSYGAAFF
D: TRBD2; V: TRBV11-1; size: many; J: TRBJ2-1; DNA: TGTGCCAGCAGCTTAGGGACTAGCGGTGAACTTCATGAGCAGTTCTTC; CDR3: CASSLGTSGELHEQFF
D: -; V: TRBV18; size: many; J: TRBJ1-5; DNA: TGTGCCAGCTCACCAGGCAGTACGAGCAATCAGCCCCAGCATTTT; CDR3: CASSPGSTSNQPQHF
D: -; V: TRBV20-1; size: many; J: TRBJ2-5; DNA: TGCAGTGCACAGGGTGGATGGGAGACCCAGTACTTC; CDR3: CSAQGGWETQYF
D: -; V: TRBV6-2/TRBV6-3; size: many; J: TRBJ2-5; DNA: TGTGCCAGCAGTTACGGGCTAGAAGGTGGAGAGACCCAGTACTTC; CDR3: CASSYGLEGGETQYF
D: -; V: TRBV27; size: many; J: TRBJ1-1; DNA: TGTGCCAGCAGTTTATCGGGGAGGAACACTGAAGCTTTCTTT; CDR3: CASSLSGRNTEAFF
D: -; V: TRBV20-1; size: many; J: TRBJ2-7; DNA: TGCAGTGCTAGAGATCAAGGGATCTCCTACGAGCAGTACTTC; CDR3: CSARDQGISYEQYF